The text below deals with one T cell receptor beta chain. Its target is unknown. The CDR3 has 19 residues. Germline lookup yields CDR1 MNHNS and CDR2 SASEGT. V was cut by 2 bases and J by 0 bases, with 20 bases left in between. These data come from a study of vaccination effects on CD4 cells after COVID-19. On the study more broadly: Two doses of either BNT162b2 or mRNA-1273 were given to each participant.

Method: immunoSEQ multiplex PCR; TCRdb's copy keeps in-frame clones and lacks some. The sample contains about 79,000 clones, approximately 81% of which appear only once. After expansion with viral peptide pools in the ViraFEST assay, antigen-specific CD4+ T cells were sequenced. When around 9 days of culture had elapsed, CD4+ T cells were isolated. The sequencing used CD4+ T cells from PBMCs cultured with HCoV-229E spike peptides, collected before COVID-19 vaccination. This receptor was obtained from a human donor who received a COVID-19 vaccine. The gene calls are TRBV6-1 and TRBJ2-4; possible D gene TRBD1, 5 bases. DNA for the CDR3: TGTGCCAGCAGTGAAAGGGGCCAGGCAAGAATTCTAGCCAAAAACATTCAGTACTTC. Protein: CASSERGQARILAKNIQYF.